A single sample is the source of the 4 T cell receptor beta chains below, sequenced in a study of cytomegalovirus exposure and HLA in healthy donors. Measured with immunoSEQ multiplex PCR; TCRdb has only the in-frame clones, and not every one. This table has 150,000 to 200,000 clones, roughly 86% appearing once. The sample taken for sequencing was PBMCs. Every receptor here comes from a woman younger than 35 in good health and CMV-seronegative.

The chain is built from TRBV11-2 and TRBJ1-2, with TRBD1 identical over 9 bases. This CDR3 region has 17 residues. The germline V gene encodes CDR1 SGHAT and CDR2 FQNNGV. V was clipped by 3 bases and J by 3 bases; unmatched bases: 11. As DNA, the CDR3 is TGTGCCAGCAGCTTGGTGGGGGCACAGGGGGCGGACTATGGCTACACCTTC. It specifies CASSLVGAQGADYGYTF.

The CDR3 loop reads CASSQEPGQHGYTF. DNA of the CDR3: TGCGCCAGCAGCCAAGAACCGGGACAGCATGGCTACACCTTC. The V gene is TRBV5-1, the J gene TRBJ1-2; 7 nucleotides line up with TRBD1. The CDR3 has 14 residues. The germline V gene encodes CDR1 SGHRS and CDR2 YFSETQ. V gave up 4 bases and J gave up 6 bases; unmatched junction bases: 9.

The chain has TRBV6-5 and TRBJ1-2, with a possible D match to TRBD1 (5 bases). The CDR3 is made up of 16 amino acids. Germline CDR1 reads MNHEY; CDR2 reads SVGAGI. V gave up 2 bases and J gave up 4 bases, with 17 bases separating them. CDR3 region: CASSYVRIGAGYGYTF. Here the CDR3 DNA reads TGTGCCAGCAGTTACGTCCGTATAGGGGCAGGCTATGGCTACACCTTC.

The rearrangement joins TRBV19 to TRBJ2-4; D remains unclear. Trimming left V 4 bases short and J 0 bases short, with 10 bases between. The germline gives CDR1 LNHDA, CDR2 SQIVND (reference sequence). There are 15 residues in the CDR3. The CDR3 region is CASSTLGLAKNIQYF. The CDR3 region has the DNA TGTGCCAGTAGTACGCTTGGGCTAGCCAAAAACATTCAGTACTTC.